Listed here are 18 T cell receptor beta chains from one sample, sequenced in a study of blood T cells in healthy people across ages. Primed by a sample-barcoded 5' primer and a J-beta primer mix, a second PCR proceeded for roughly 6 to 12 cycles. A single record per CDR3 protein comes from TCRdb applying MiXCR to the 5' RACE reads. Here the sample spans around 1.7 million distinct CDR3 sequences, over 25% being singletons. Material: blood. Source of these receptors: a woman in her thirties in good health.

This clonotype showed up just a few times. The chain uses TRBV12-3 or TRBV12-4 and TRBJ2-1; 8 positions agree with TRBD1. The CDR3 covers 16 residues. Germline trimming cut 5 bases from V and 7 bases from J; bases unmatched to any gene: 13. The CDR3 coding sequence is TGTGCCAGCAGTAAACAGGGGGTCCCTCTCTCTAATGAGCAGTTCTTC. Translation: CASSKQGVPLSNEQFF.

This clonotype was seen more than once but under ten times. The rearrangement uses TRBV25-1 and TRBJ2-1; the D is unclear. Germline V CDR1 and CDR2: MGHDK, SYGVNS. V was pared by 3 bases and J by 4 bases, with 7 bases between. CDR3 length equals 13 residues. The CDR3 here is CASSDTAYNEQFF. For the CDR3, the DNA is TGTGCCAGCAGTGATACGGCTTACAATGAGCAGTTCTTC.

Comment on this clonotype: A read error may be the cause here, since a much bigger clone is one base away. The CDR3 DNA reads TGCGCCAGCAGCTTGTGCGCGGGAGGACAGAATGAGCAGTTCTTC. It specifies CASSLCAGGQNEQFF. The chain couples TRBV5-1 to TRBJ2-1; TRBD2 agrees at 8 bases. Germline V lookup: CDR1 SGHRS, CDR2 YFSETQ. The CDR3 is 15 residues long. Unmatched junction bases numbered 7, after V lost 1 base and J lost 7 bases.

In this sample, this clonotype turned up many times. The V call is TRBV12-5, the J call TRBJ2-1; 9 nucleotides agree with TRBD2. The germline V gene has CDR1 LGHNT and CDR2 FRNRAP. This CDR3 is built from 21 residues. V lost 3 bases to trimming and J lost 0 bases; unmatched junction nucleotides: 18. The CDR3 region is CASGFFLTRTSEDSSYNEQFF. CDR3 bases: TGTGCTAGTGGTTTCTTCTTAACGAGGACTAGCGAGGACAGCTCCTACAATGAGCAGTTCTTC.

This clonotype was seen a few times. The gene calls are TRBV12-3 or TRBV12-4 and TRBJ1-5; 12 bases fit TRBD1. The CDR3 covers 15 residues. V gave up 7 bases and J gave up 7 bases; unmatched junction bases: 8. The CDR3 here is CASTTGTGGWQPQHF. CDR3 nucleotide sequence: TGTGCCAGCACCACCGGGACAGGGGGCTGGCAGCCCCAGCATTTT.

This clonotype was seen many times. The junction departs from the called germline gene at one end, perhaps through a read error. V and J are TRBV4-3 and TRBJ2-3; D is ambiguous. Germline values: CDR1 LGHNA, CDR2 YSLEER. This CDR3 has 11 amino acids. In DNA, the CDR3 is TGTGCCAGCAGCCAGCAAGATACGCAGTATTTT. The encoded protein is CASSQQDTQYF.

This clonotype was seen a few times. The chain is built from TRBV4-3 and TRBJ2-6; no reliable D call. The length of the CDR3 is 17 residues. The V gene's germline CDR1 is LGHNA and CDR2 YSLEER. The V end was cut by 1 base, the J end by 0 bases, with 10 bases between. The CDR3 bases are TGCGCCAGCAGCCAAGGGACGGGCTTCTCTGGGGCCAACGTCCTGACTTTC. Protein product: CASSQGTGFSGANVLTF.

This clonotype was seen many times. The chain couples TRBV29-1 to TRBJ2-7; 10 nucleotides agree with TRBD1. Germline V lookup: CDR1 SQVTM, CDR2 ANQGSEA. This CDR3 comprises 14 residues. Trimming removed 4 bases from V and 2 bases from J; junction bases left unmatched: 5. This chain's CDR3 is CSVVRDRGPYEQYF. The CDR3 DNA reads as TGCAGCGTTGTTCGGGACAGGGGTCCCTACGAGCAGTACTTC.

This clonotype was seen more than once but under ten times. The chain is built from TRBV2 and TRBJ2-7; D is perhaps TRBD2 (6 bases). In germline, CDR1 is SNHLY, CDR2 FYNNEI. The CDR3 sequence is 15 residues long. The ends were cut back, 7 bases at V and 0 bases at J, with 16 bases in the middle. This chain's CDR3 is CASTAGGVSSYEQYF. CDR3 coding DNA: TGTGCCAGCACGGCGGGCGGGGTTAGCTCCTACGAGCAGTACTTC.

The chain combines TRBV25-1 with TRBJ2-1; TRBD2 matches 15 bases. After removal of 5 bases from V and 1 base from J, the junction contained 9 bases not matched to a gene. The CDR3 runs to 19 residues. Germline V gene lookup returns CDR1 MGHDK and CDR2 SYGVNS. CDR3 sequence reads: CASSFSRTSGRASYNEQFF. The CDR3 nucleotides are TGTGCCAGCAGTTTCTCCAGGACTAGCGGGAGGGCGTCCTACAATGAGCAGTTCTTC.

In DNA form, the CDR3 reads TGCAGCGGTCTAGGCCTGCAGGAGACCCAGTACTTC. This encodes CSGLGLQETQYF. The rearrangement joins TRBV29-1 to TRBJ2-5, with D hard to call. CDR1 and CDR2 (germline): SQVTM, ANQGSEA. This CDR3 region has 12 residues. V lost 7 bases and J lost 5, with 14 bases in between.

The rearrangement uses TRBV7-9 and TRBJ1-1, with TRBD1 as a possible D gene (6 bases). This CDR3 is built from 13 residues. Trimming cost V 8 bases and J 3 bases, with 13 bases left between them. In germline, CDR1 is SEHNR, CDR2 FQNEAQ (reference sequence). The CDR3 DNA follows: TGTGCCAGCGGACAGACGTCGTACACTGAAGCTTTCTTT. Protein: CASGQTSYTEAFF.

The chain has TRBV11-2 and TRBJ2-7; 7 bases fit TRBD1. The V segment lost 4 bases and the J segment 9 bases; nucleotides outside the gene matches: 15. The CDR3 loop spans 15 amino acids. Germline loops: CDR1 SGHAT, CDR2 FQNNGV. As DNA, the CDR3 is TGTGCCAGCAGCTCCCCGGCCGGGACAGTTGTCGGGCAGTACTTC. Translating it yields CASSSPAGTVVGQYF.

This clonotype appeared a few times. The rearrangement uses TRBV27 and TRBJ1-5; unclear D gene. CDR1 and CDR2 from the germline V gene are MNHEY and SMNVEV (reference sequence). The length of the CDR3 is 13 residues. The V end lost 2 bases, the J end lost 6 bases, and 8 bases lay between the germline ends. In DNA, the CDR3 is TGTGCCAGCAGTTTAGGACTTCTTCAGCCCCAGCATTTT. This encodes CASSLGLLQPQHF.

This clonotype was observed a handful of times. This chain connects TRBV12-5 to TRBJ1-6; D gene uncertain. The CDR3 has 17 amino acids. V dropped 3 bases and J dropped 0 bases, with 12 bases sitting between them. Germline V gene data show CDR1 as LGHNT and CDR2 as FRNRAP. Written as DNA, the CDR3 is TGTGCTAGTGGTTTTGGCGTCAACAGCTCCTATAATTCACCCCTCCACTTT. As protein: CASGFGVNSSYNSPLHF.

CDR3 DNA: TGCGCCAGCAGCTGGGAGGGCACCTACAATGAGCAGTTCTTC. Residues: CASSWEGTYNEQFF. The chain employs TRBV5-1 and TRBJ2-1; 7 bases agree with TRBD2. CDR1 SGHRS and CDR2 YFSETQ come from the germline V gene. V lost 3 bases, J lost 2 bases, and 2 bases stayed unmatched. The CDR3 loop spans 14 amino acids.

This clonotype was detected a few times. The CDR3 here is CSVRTAASYGYTF. The DNA for the CDR3 is TGCAGCGTCCGAACAGCAGCCAGCTATGGCTACACCTTC. V usage is TRBV29-1 and J usage is TRBJ1-2; D ambiguous. The CDR3 spans 13 residues. The germline gives CDR1 SQVTM, CDR2 ANQGSEA. The V gene lost 6 bases and the J gene lost 4 bases, with 15 bases spanning the gap.

This clonotype was seen ten or more times. This chain joins TRBV7-3 and TRBJ2-1; possible D gene TRBD1, 5 bases. V lost 2 bases and J lost 6, with 11 bases in between. CDR3 length: 14 amino acids. Per germline, CDR1 SGHTA and CDR2 FQGTGA. DNA for the CDR3: TGTGCCAGCAGCTTACTGGGGCAGCGCAATGAGCAGTTCTTC. Protein: CASSLLGQRNEQFF.